The 23 T cell receptor beta chains below all came from one sample that was sequenced in a study of cytomegalovirus exposure and HLA in healthy donors. Primers included in the PCR were 60 Vbeta and 13 Jbeta primers. Some clones are missing from TCRdb's copy, which holds only in-frame ones; the method was immunoSEQ multiplex PCR. This table holds roughly 120,000 clones, around 70% found once. Source material: PBMCs. These receptors all come from a middle-aged woman in good health and CMV-seropositive.

This chain connects TRBV7-2 to TRBJ2-5; D is unresolved. V was clipped by 4 bases and J by 0 bases, with 9 bases between them. The CDR3 totals 14 residues. Germline V gene data show CDR1 as SGHTA and CDR2 as FQGNSA. Here the CDR3 reads CASSSEHNQETQYF. CDR3 nucleotides: TGTGCCAGCAGCTCCGAACACAACCAAGAGACCCAGTACTTC.

This clone was detected only a few times. V usage is TRBV27 and J usage is TRBJ1-4, with 7 bases fitting TRBD1. This CDR3 is built from 14 residues. CDR1 and CDR2 (germline): MNHEY, SMNVEV (reference sequence). V dropped 6 bases and J dropped 8; count of bases not matched to a gene: 9. The CDR3 sequence is CASRPLTGLEKLFF. The CDR3 DNA follows: TGTGCCAGCAGGCCTTTGACAGGGCTCGAAAAACTGTTTTTT.

This clone was recorded a few times. This sequence joins TRBV10-3 and TRBJ2-3; D unresolved. V was shortened by 6 bases and J by 3 bases, with 16 bases between the two germline ends. The germline V gene encodes CDR1 ENHRY and CDR2 SYGVKD. This CDR3 spans 15 amino acids. The CDR3 sequence: CAIRSTDPTTDTQYF. The CDR3 nucleotides are TGTGCCATCAGATCAACAGACCCCACGACAGATACGCAGTATTTT.

CDR3 residues: CASSLEDRRVGGYTF. Written as DNA, the CDR3 is TGTGCCAGCAGCTTAGAGGACAGGAGGGTCGGTGGCTACACCTTC. The chain has TRBV7-2 and TRBJ1-2, with TRBD1 matching over 7 bases. CDR1 and CDR2 from the germline V gene are SGHTA and FQGNSA. The CDR3 consists of 15 residues. Trimming cost V 1 base and J 7 bases; bases outside gene matches: 9.

The chain recombines TRBV5-4 with TRBJ1-2, with D tentatively TRBD1 (5 bases). This CDR3 has 12 residues. Trimming shortened V by 4 bases and J by 5 bases, and 9 bases separated the two germline ends. Looked up from germline, CDR1 is SGHNT and CDR2 is YYREEE (reference sequence). The chain's CDR3 is CASSPTGYGYTF. CDR3 bases: TGTGCCAGCAGCCCTACAGGTTATGGCTACACCTTC.

The rearrangement uses TRBV5-6 and TRBJ2-1; D is possibly TRBD1 (6 bases). This CDR3 has 12 residues. V gave up 3 bases and J gave up 7 bases, with 8 bases separating them. The germline gives CDR1 SGHDT, CDR2 YYEEEE. This chain's CDR3 is CASSSQGNEQFF. The CDR3 DNA follows: TGTGCCAGCAGCTCACAGGGAAATGAGCAGTTCTTC.

The chain uses TRBV10-3 and TRBJ1-3, with a tentative D call TRBD1 (5 bases). Trimming pared 6 bases from V and 7 bases from J, leaving 13 bases between. Germline V CDR1 and CDR2: ENHRY, SYGVKD. The length of the CDR3 is 13 residues. CDR3 sequence: CAIRDSLDNTIYF. CDR3 DNA sequence: TGTGCCATCAGAGACAGCTTGGACAACACCATATATTTT.

The chain recombines TRBV18 with TRBJ1-2; D gene ambiguous. Trimming left V 5 bases short and J 3 bases short, with 10 bases between. CDR3 length: 13 amino acids. Germline CDR1 and CDR2: KGHSH and LQKENI. CDR3 protein: CASSSIVDYGYTF. CDR3 DNA: TGTGCCAGCTCATCCATAGTTGACTATGGCTACACCTTC. The whole variable domain, remainder taken from reference TRBV18 and TRBJ1-2, is NAGVMQNPRHLVRRRGQEARLRCSPMKGHSHVYWYRQLPEEGLKFMVYLQKENIIDESGMPKERFSAEFPKEGPSILRIQQVVRGDSAAYFCASSSIVDYGYTFGSGTRLTVV.

The V call is TRBV29-1, the J call TRBJ2-1; 7 bases fit TRBD2. With V trimmed by 4 bases and J by 6 bases, 9 bases remained unmatched. Looked up from germline, CDR1 is SQVTM and CDR2 is ANQGSEA. This CDR3 has 14 residues. DNA of the CDR3: TGCAGCGTTGCGGGGGGTATACAAAGCAATGAGCAGTTCTTC. Residues: CSVAGGIQSNEQFF.

The rearrangement uses TRBV19 and TRBJ2-7; 7 bases are a match to TRBD2. V lost 6 bases to trimming and J lost 3 bases; unmatched junction nucleotides: 11. The CDR3 is made up of 15 amino acids. Germline V gene lookup returns CDR1 LNHDA and CDR2 SQIVND (reference sequence). The DNA of the CDR3 is TGTGCCAGTAGCCCCCGTGGGGGGGACTACTACGAGCAGTACTTC. This gives the protein CASSPRGGDYYEQYF. Based on the CDR3 plus reference TRBV19 and TRBJ2-7, the full variable domain is DGGITQSPKYLFRKEGQNVTLSCEQNLNHDAMYWYRQDPGQGLRLIYYSQIVNDFQKGDIAEGYSVSREKKESFPLTVTSAQKNPTAFYLCASSPRGGDYYEQYFGPGTRLTVT.

The rearrangement links TRBV28 to TRBJ2-5; possible D gene TRBD1, 5 bases. CDR3 length equals 16 residues. V dropped 2 bases and J dropped 1 base, with 14 bases sitting between them. Germline assignment: CDR1 MDHEN and CDR2 SYDVKM. Here the CDR3 reads CASSLTGPRVQETQYF. CDR3 coding DNA: TGTGCCAGCAGTTTAACAGGACCTAGGGTCCAAGAGACCCAGTACTTC.

This clone was found a few times. V usage is TRBV13 and J usage is TRBJ1-1; possible D gene TRBD1, 5 bases. Germline V CDR1 and CDR2: PRHDT, FYEKMQ (reference sequence). This CDR3 contains 15 residues. The V gene lost 3 bases and the J gene lost 1 base, with 12 bases spanning the gap. The DNA for the CDR3 is TGTGCCAGCAGCTTTTGGCAGGGCAGGAACACTGAAGCTTTCTTT. It yields the protein CASSFWQGRNTEAFF. Filled out from reference TRBV13 and TRBJ1-1, the complete variable domain reads AAGVIQSPRHLIKEKRETATLKCYPIPRHDTVYWYQQGPGQDPQFLISFYEKMQSDKGSIPDRFSAQQFSDYHSELNMSSLELGDSALYFCASSFWQGRNTEAFFGQGTRLTVV.

The J gene is TRBJ1-2, the V gene TRBV7-2; D may be TRBD1 (5 bases). V was clipped by 0 bases and J by 8 bases, with 13 bases between them. Germline assignment: CDR1 SGHTA and CDR2 FQGNSA. This CDR3 spans 14 amino acids. CDR3 in amino acids: CASSLASQGAGYTF. CDR3 nucleotide sequence: TGTGCCAGCAGCTTAGCATCGCAGGGTGCAGGCTACACCTTC.

The chain links TRBV19 to TRBJ1-6; no clear D. The germline gives CDR1 LNHDA, CDR2 SQIVND (reference sequence). V was cut by 5 bases and J by 2 bases, with 10 bases left in between. The CDR3 has 15 amino acids. The CDR3 DNA follows: TGTGCCAGTAGTTATGGCCGTACCTATAATTCACCCCTCCACTTT. This translates into CASSYGRTYNSPLHF.

A few counts support this clone. The J gene is TRBJ2-3, the V gene TRBV6-5; maybe TRBD2 (5 bases). The V gene lost 7 bases and the J gene lost 2 bases, with 10 bases spanning the gap. Germline V CDR1 and CDR2: MNHEY, SVGAGI. The CDR3 is 13 amino acids. This CDR3 reads CASKEASTDTQYF. The CDR3 DNA follows: TGTGCCAGCAAGGAGGCCTCCACAGATACGCAGTATTTT.

The chain combines TRBV11-1 with TRBJ2-1, with 8 bases aligning to TRBD2. The germline gives CDR1 SGHAT, CDR2 FQDESV (reference sequence). The length of the CDR3 is 16 residues. V was clipped by 4 bases and J by 4 bases; unmatched bases: 9. As DNA, the CDR3 is TGTGCCAGCAGCTGGGGACTAGTGGGGGGATACAATGAGCAGTTCTTC. Translating it yields CASSWGLVGGYNEQFF.

The chain recombines TRBV7-2 with TRBJ1-2; D perhaps matches TRBD1 (5 bases). The germline V and J ends were trimmed by 9 bases and 7 bases, with 15 bases remaining between them. The CDR3 has 12 residues. Germline-derived CDR1 and CDR2 are SGHTA and FQGNSA. As DNA, the CDR3 is TGTGCCAGGAAAACAGGAACTGGTGGCTACACCTTC. Translation gives CARKTGTGGYTF.

This clone has a single count. The V and J genes are TRBV29-1 and TRBJ2-1, with no clear D. The germline CDR1 and CDR2 sequences are SQVTM and ANQGSEA. The ends were cut back, 4 bases at V and 2 bases at J, with 12 bases in the middle. The CDR3 length is 14 residues. The DNA for the CDR3 is TGCAGCGTTGGACTCTTGAACCCCTACAATGAGCAGTTCTTC. This sequence encodes CSVGLLNPYNEQFF.

V and J are TRBV2 and TRBJ2-3, with 10 bases matching TRBD2. Germline CDR1 reads SNHLY; CDR2 reads FYNNEI. Trimming cost V 3 bases and J 3 bases; bases outside gene matches: 6. CDR3 length equals 16 residues. The CDR3 region is CASSDGGSGGTDTQYF. The CDR3 nucleotides read TGTGCCAGCAGTGATGGTGGTAGCGGGGGGACAGATACGCAGTATTTT.

CDR3 in DNA: TGCGCCAGCAGCCAAGAAGCGGGGGCTTCCTACGAGCAGTACTTC. Its translation: CASSQEAGASYEQYF. V usage is TRBV4-3 and J usage is TRBJ2-7, with 8 bases lining up with TRBD2. The CDR3 spans 15 residues. V was clipped by 0 bases and J by 1 base; unmatched bases: 2. The germline gives CDR1 LGHNA, CDR2 YSLEER.

This clone was picked up a small number of times. The CDR3 here is CASSFGIGTYTDTQYF. CDR3 DNA: TGTGCCAGCAGCTTTGGGATCGGGACTTACACAGATACGCAGTATTTT. The chain has TRBV5-6 and TRBJ2-3, with TRBD2 as a possible D gene (6 bases). The CDR3 spans 16 residues. V dropped 2 bases and J dropped 2 bases, with 15 bases sitting between them. Germline assignment: CDR1 SGHDT and CDR2 YYEEEE.

This clone was found once. The genes are TRBV19 and TRBJ1-1; D is perhaps TRBD1 (6 bases). The CDR3 length is 14 residues. Trimming took 3 bases from V and 1 from J, leaving 9 bases between them. CDR1 and CDR2 (germline): LNHDA, SQIVND (reference sequence). This CDR3 is CASSMDSGNTEAFF. DNA of the CDR3: TGTGCCAGTAGTATGGACAGTGGGAACACTGAAGCTTTCTTT.

This clone showed up just a few times. The chain has TRBV6-6 and TRBJ1-1; no clear D. Germline assignment: CDR1 MNHNY and CDR2 SVGAGI (reference sequence). The CDR3 spans 14 residues. V shed 2 bases and J shed 1 base, with 8 bases lying between them. The CDR3 loop is CASSYGGGNTEAFF. The CDR3 nucleotides read TGTGCCAGCAGTTACGGAGGCGGGAACACTGAAGCTTTCTTT.